These 24 T cell receptor beta chains share one sample of origin, sequenced in a study of blood T cell repertoires in COVID-19 (dated by TCRdb to 2018 to 2020). The receptor library was made with the immunoSEQ multiplex PCR assay. TCRdb retrieved this table from immuneACCESS and kept in-frame rearrangements only. Not all clones are present; in checked studies, unresolved V genes account for under half, and no reason is known for the remainder. The sample table shows roughly 150,000 clones, and approximately 86% are seen once. The ten largest clones capture under 3% of the sample. The sequencing sample was made of peripheral blood. The receptors derive from a woman of 80 years or more with COVID-19, enrolled during active disease.

The chain combines TRBV28 with TRBJ2-7, with no clear D. CDR3 length equals 13 residues. The germline gives CDR1 MDHEN, CDR2 SYDVKM. The V end lost 2 bases, the J end lost 5 bases, and 10 bases lay between the germline ends. CDR3 DNA: TGTGCCAGCAGTTTACCCCAAGTAGACGAGCAGTACTTC. Amino acids: CASSLPQVDEQYF. Using reference TRBV28 and TRBJ2-7 for the parts outside the CDR3, the full variable domain is DVKVTQSSRYLVKRTGEKVFLECVQDMDHENMFWYRQDPGLGLRLIYFSYDVKMKEKGDIPEGYSVSREKKERFSLILESASTNQTSMYLCASSLPQVDEQYFGPGTRLTVT.

This clone was counted only a few times. The chain is built from TRBV5-6 and TRBJ1-1; TRBD1 matches at 9 bases. This CDR3 has 15 amino acids. Per germline, CDR1 SGHDT and CDR2 YYEEEE. Trimming at V came to 4 bases and at J to 6 bases, leaving 10 bases not matched to a gene. The CDR3, as DNA: TGTGCCAGCAGCCTGTCGGACAGGGGCGGGTCTGAAGCTTTCTTT. It specifies CASSLSDRGGSEAFF.

The chain is built from TRBV4-1 and TRBJ1-3; D is perhaps TRBD1 (5 bases). This CDR3 is 18 amino acids long. V was pared by 1 base and J by 5 bases, with 21 bases between. Looked up from germline, CDR1 is MGHRA and CDR2 is YSYEKL. CDR3 coding DNA: TGCGCCAGCAGCCAAGGGATCGGGGGGGTCTTGACTAGAAACACCATATATTTT. This codes for CASSQGIGGVLTRNTIYF.

This clone has only one observation. The chain recombines TRBV19 with TRBJ1-2; 9 bases match TRBD1. Germline trimming cut 2 bases from V and 5 bases from J; bases unmatched to any gene: 12. CDR3 size: 17 residues. Germline assignment: CDR1 LNHDA and CDR2 SQIVND (reference sequence). CDR3 nucleotide sequence: TGTGCCAGTAGTATATCTGTCGGGACAGGGCGACAATATGGCTACACCTTC. Protein sequence: CASSISVGTGRQYGYTF.

This clone was seen once. V and J are TRBV7-9 and TRBJ2-5; 10 bases line up with TRBD2. The CDR3 loop spans 15 amino acids. The V gene end was trimmed by 5 bases and the J gene end by 5 bases; junction bases not matched to a gene: 8. Germline V CDR1 and CDR2: SEHNR, FQNEAQ (reference sequence). CDR3 coding DNA: TGTGCCAGCAGCCCAGCGGGAGGGCCTGGGGAGACCCAGTACTTC. It encodes CASSPAGGPGETQYF.

This clone appeared a few times. The chain recombines TRBV6-6 with TRBJ2-2; 7 nucleotides align to TRBD1. The CDR3 spans 15 residues. Looked up from germline, CDR1 is MNHNY and CDR2 is SVGAGI (reference sequence). The V gene end was trimmed by 7 bases and the J gene end by 5 bases; junction bases not matched to a gene: 10. CDR3 nucleotides: TGTGCCAGCACTCTGACAGGGATAAGGACCGGGGAGCTGTTTTTT. It is translated as CASTLTGIRTGELFF.

The chain links TRBV7-3 to TRBJ2-2, with TRBD1 identical over 10 bases. V lost 4 bases, J lost 4 bases, and 3 bases stayed unmatched. Germline CDR1 and CDR2: SGHTA and FQGTGA. CDR3 size: 15 residues. The CDR3 DNA reads TGTGCCAGCAGCTACCGGACAGGGGGCACCGGGGAGCTGTTTTTT. The encoded protein is CASSYRTGGTGELFF. The entire variable domain, with the rest obtained from reference TRBV7-3 and TRBJ2-2, is as follows: GAGVSQTPSNKVTEKGKYVELRCDPISGHTALYWYRQSLGQGPEFLIYFQGTGAADDSGLPNDRFFAVRPEGSVSTLKIQRTERGDSAVYLCASSYRTGGTGELFFGEGSRLTVL.

The genes are TRBV15 and TRBJ1-5; a possible D gene is TRBD1 (6 bases). Germline CDR1 LNHNV, CDR2 YYDKDF (reference sequence). The CDR3 runs 15 residues. Trimming removed 1 base from V and 3 bases from J, with 10 bases in between. The CDR3, as DNA: TGTGCCACCAGCAGAGGTGACAGGAACAATCAGCCCCAGCATTTT. Translation gives CATSRGDRNNQPQHF. Full variable domain (remainder filled in from reference TRBV15 and TRBJ1-5): DAMVIQNPRYQVTQFGKPVTLSCSQTLNHNVMYWYQQKSSQAPKLLFHYYDKDFNNEADTPDNFQSRRPNTSFCFLDIRSPGLGDTAMYLCATSRGDRNNQPQHFGDGTRLSIL.

The genes are TRBV28 and TRBJ1-5; D remains ambiguous. V lost 6 bases to trimming and J lost 1 base, with 10 bases between them. This CDR3 comprises 14 residues. Looked up from germline, CDR1 is MDHEN and CDR2 is SYDVKM. The CDR3 protein is CASRNERSNQPQHF. Written as DNA, the CDR3 is TGTGCCAGCAGGAACGAGAGGAGCAATCAGCCCCAGCATTTT. The variable domain in full, with the rest retrieved from reference TRBV28 and TRBJ1-5, is DVKVTQSSRYLVKRTGEKVFLECVQDMDHENMFWYRQDPGLGLRLIYFSYDVKMKEKGDIPEGYSVSREKKERFSLILESASTNQTSMYLCASRNERSNQPQHFGDGTRLSIL.

This rearrangement joins TRBV18 to TRBJ1-2; no firm D call. Germline lookup yields CDR1 KGHSH and CDR2 LQKENI. The CDR3 is 12 residues long. V dropped 3 bases and J dropped 1 base, with 3 bases sitting between them. Here the CDR3 DNA reads TGTGCCAGCTCACCCAATAACTATGGCTACACCTTC. It encodes CASSPNNYGYTF. Combining the CDR3 with reference TRBV18 and TRBJ1-2 gives the whole variable domain NAGVMQNPRHLVRRRGQEARLRCSPMKGHSHVYWYRQLPEEGLKFMVYLQKENIIDESGMPKERFSAEFPKEGPSILRIQQVVRGDSAAYFCASSPNNYGYTFGSGTRLTVV.

This chain links TRBV28 with TRBJ1-2; no clear D gene. CDR3 size: 13 residues. The germline V and J ends were trimmed by 8 bases and 4 bases, with 14 bases remaining between them. Germline V lookup: CDR1 MDHEN, CDR2 SYDVKM. The CDR3 is CASGRGSGYGYTF. Written as DNA, the CDR3 is TGTGCCAGCGGACGAGGGTCGGGCTATGGCTACACCTTC.

The CDR3 reads CASSFQTVGRGGEQYF. The CDR3, as DNA: TGTGCCAGCAGCTTTCAAACGGTAGGCCGGGGGGGCGAGCAGTACTTC. The chain employs TRBV5-6 and TRBJ2-7; 8 bases are a match to TRBD2. This CDR3 contains 16 residues. Germline assignment: CDR1 SGHDT and CDR2 YYEEEE. After removal of 2 bases from V and 6 bases from J, the junction contained 13 bases not matched to a gene.

Concerning this clone itself: Other DNA sequences from this sample encode an identical CDR3 as well. This CDR3 is CAISGTGDQPQHF. In DNA, the CDR3 is TGTGCCATCAGTGGTACAGGGGATCAGCCCCAGCATTTT. The chain combines TRBV10-3 with TRBJ1-5; TRBD1 agrees at 7 bases. Trimming at V came to 4 bases and at J to 5 bases, leaving 2 bases not matched to a gene. The length of the CDR3 is 13 residues. Germline CDR1 reads ENHRY; CDR2 reads SYGVKD.

The table lists this clone with a count of one. Here the CDR3 DNA reads TGTGCCAGCGGCGCGGGACTAGATTACGAGCAGTACTTC. Protein: CASGAGLDYEQYF. This chain uses TRBV11-1 with TRBJ2-7, with TRBD2 matching over 8 bases. The CDR3 totals 13 residues. CDR1 SGHAT and CDR2 FQDESV come from the germline V gene (reference sequence). The V and J ends lost 8 bases and 4 bases, in that order; junction bases with no gene match: 7.

V usage is TRBV6-2 or TRBV6-3 and J usage is TRBJ2-2; possibly TRBD2 for D (6 bases). The CDR3 consists of 15 residues. Germline V gene data show CDR1 as MNHEY and CDR2 as SVGEGT. Between the trimmed V and J ends, which lost 1 base and 4 bases, there was a span of 10 bases. The CDR3 DNA sequence: TGTGCCAGCAGTTACTTCGGGGGAGCCACCGGGGAGCTGTTTTTT. It encodes CASSYFGGATGELFF.

The table lists this clone with a count of one. The J gene is TRBJ2-6, the V gene TRBV7-8, with TRBD1 matching over 10 bases. The CDR3 covers 17 residues. Germline V gives CDR1 SGHVS, CDR2 FQNEAQ. V shed 3 bases, J shed 4 bases, and the junction held 6 bases outside the gene matches. This CDR3 is CASSLRQGARGANVLTF. The CDR3, as DNA: TGTGCCAGCAGCTTGCGACAGGGGGCGAGAGGGGCCAACGTCCTGACTTTC.

V usage is TRBV18 and J usage is TRBJ1-2; 7 bases agree with TRBD1. This CDR3 region has 14 residues. Germline CDR1 is KGHSH and CDR2 is LQKENI. Trimming removed 3 bases from V and 6 bases from J; junction bases left unmatched: 7. CDR3 nucleotides: TGTGCCAGCTCACCCAGTAACAGGGGAAATGGCTACACCTTC. Residues: CASSPSNRGNGYTF. The entire variable domain, with the rest obtained from reference TRBV18 and TRBJ1-2, is as follows: NAGVMQNPRHLVRRRGQEARLRCSPMKGHSHVYWYRQLPEEGLKFMVYLQKENIIDESGMPKERFSAEFPKEGPSILRIQQVVRGDSAAYFCASSPSNRGNGYTFGSGTRLTVV.

The V gene is TRBV11-3, the J gene TRBJ2-1; 8 bases are shared with TRBD2. V trimming: 5 bases; J trimming: 10 bases; junction bases outside the gene matches: 10. The CDR3 spans 14 residues. Germline lookup yields CDR1 SGHNT and CDR2 YENEEA. In DNA, the CDR3 is TGTGCCAGCAGCGAGGGAGCGGGAGTGGGGGAGCAGTTCTTC. This codes for CASSEGAGVGEQFF. Full variable domain (remainder filled in from reference TRBV11-3 and TRBJ2-1): EAGVVQSPRYKIIEKKQPVAFWCNPISGHNTLYWYLQNLGQGPELLIRYENEEAVDDSQLPKDRFSAERLKGVDSTLKIQPAELGDSAVYLCASSEGAGVGEQFFGPGTRLTVL.

The chain couples TRBV7-6 to TRBJ1-2, with 10 bases identical to TRBD1. V shed 5 bases and J 3 bases; nucleotides not matched to a gene: 3. The CDR3 is 14 residues long. Germline CDR1 is SGHVS and CDR2 is FNYEAQ. In DNA, the CDR3 is TGTGCCAGCAGCAAAGGACAGGGGGACTATGGCTACACCTTC. Translation gives CASSKGQGDYGYTF.

The V call is TRBV6-2 or TRBV6-3, the J call TRBJ2-7, with 12 nucleotides matching TRBD2. The ends lost 2 bases at V and 6 bases at J; junction bases unmatched: 11. Looked up from germline, CDR1 is MNHEY and CDR2 is SVGEGT. The CDR3 extends over 17 amino acids. The CDR3 loop reads CASSYRTSGRPSVEQYF. In DNA, the CDR3 is TGTGCCAGCAGTTACCGTACTAGCGGGAGGCCCTCTGTCGAGCAGTACTTC.

The chain recombines TRBV28 with TRBJ2-1, with TRBD2 as a possible D gene (6 bases). Germline-derived CDR1 and CDR2 are MDHEN and SYDVKM. This CDR3 comprises 12 residues. Trimming removed 4 bases at V and 15 bases at J, with 16 bases between. The CDR3 nucleotides read TGTGCCAGCAGTTCCCCAGCGGGTAGGCGGTTCTTC. Encoded protein: CASSSPAGRRFF.

This clone is termed medium-sized. This sequence joins TRBV19 and TRBJ1-1, with 8 bases fitting TRBD1. The V gene's germline CDR1 is LNHDA and CDR2 SQIVND (reference sequence). With 4 bases clipped from V and 2 bases from J, the junction kept 6 bases outside the gene matches. CDR3 length: 15 residues. CDR3 loop: CASSRTGKLNTEAFF. For the CDR3, the DNA is TGTGCCAGTAGTAGGACAGGGAAACTCAACACTGAAGCTTTCTTT.

For this clone: Other DNA sequences from this sample encode an identical CDR3 as well. The V call is TRBV19, the J call TRBJ2-7, with D perhaps matching TRBD1 (5 bases). V gave up 4 bases and J gave up 1 base, with 11 bases separating them. This CDR3 has 14 amino acids. Per germline, CDR1 LNHDA and CDR2 SQIVND (reference sequence). This chain's CDR3 is CASSTSRGSYEQYF. The CDR3 bases are TGTGCCAGTAGTACCTCAAGGGGATCCTACGAGCAGTACTTC.

The J gene is TRBJ1-1, the V gene TRBV28, with D maybe TRBD1 (6 bases). Per germline, CDR1 MDHEN and CDR2 SYDVKM. The V end was cut by 1 base, the J end by 8 bases, with 11 bases between. The CDR3 consists of 13 residues. The CDR3 here is CASSLSQGPEAFF. In DNA form, the CDR3 reads TGTGCCAGCAGTTTATCGCAGGGGCCCGAAGCTTTCTTT.